The rows below give T cell receptor beta chains drawn from one sample of a study of blood T cell repertoires in COVID-19. Using immunoSEQ multiplex PCR, the repertoire was profiled, and TCRdb retains in-frame clones only, with some absent. This table has over 300,000 clones, about 84% appearing once. The sequenced sample was peripheral blood. Receptors were obtained from a woman in her forties or fifties with acute or convalescent COVID-19. CDR3s include the opening cysteine and the closing phenylalanine or tryptophan. The D gene is left open where the match is weak. Clone size is not always given. Where it is, it says once, few, many or a class for expanded clones.

j_call v_call d_call clone_size cdr3_nt cdr3_aa
TRBJ2-7 TRBV28 NA NA TGTGCCAGCAGTTTTAGATCAGGGACCTACGAGCAGTACTTC CASSFRSGTYEQYF
TRBJ1-4 TRBV19 NA NA TGTGCCAGTAGTCCTCCTGGCGGGGCGTCAGGGGAAAAACTGTTTTTT CASSPPGGASGEKLFF
TRBJ1-5 TRBV6-5 TRBD1 NA TGTGCCAGCACCAACGGGGGACAGATTAATCAGCCCCAGCATTTT CASTNGGQINQPQHF
TRBJ1-4 TRBV18 NA NA TGTGCCACAGCTCCGGGGGGATCCAGCGGTGAAAAACTGTTTTTT CATAPGGSSGEKLFF
TRBJ1-6 TRBV5-1 NA NA TGCGCCAGCAGCTTGGAAGCGTGGGAGGCCCTCCACTTT CASSLEAWEALHF
TRBJ1-1 TRBV27 TRBD1 NA TGTGCCAGCAGTTTAGACAGAGACAGGGGAGACACTGAAGCTTTCTTT CASSLDRDRGDTEAFF
TRBJ2-7 TRBV11-3 TRBD1 NA TGTGCCAGCAGCTACGACAGGGATGGCGAGCAGTACTTC CASSYDRDGEQYF
TRBJ2-2 TRBV24-1 NA NA TGTGCCACCGGAAGAGGGGGGGCGTTAACCGGGGAGCTGTTTTTT CATGRGGALTGELFF
TRBJ2-3 TRBV12-3/TRBV12-4 NA NA TGTGCCAGCAGACCAGGGGTACAAGATACGCAGTATTTT CASRPGVQDTQYF
TRBJ1-5 TRBV19 NA NA TGTGCCAGTAGTATCCAGGGAGGTCAGCCCCAGCATTTT CASSIQGGQPQHF
TRBJ2-1 TRBV20-1 TRBD2 NA TGCAGTGCTAGTTTACCGGGAGGTTGGCGTGAGCAGTTCTTC CSASLPGGWREQFF
TRBJ2-2 TRBV19 TRBD1 NA TGTGCCAGTAGTGCCCCGGGACAGGGAACCGGGGAGCTGTTTTTT CASSAPGQGTGELFF
TRBJ1-1 TRBV11-3 NA NA TGTGCCAGCAGCTTTCAGAACACTGAAGCTTTCTTT CASSFQNTEAFF
TRBJ1-5 TRBV2 NA NA TGTGCCAGCACCTTAGGGGGCAATCAGCCCCAGCATTTT CASTLGGNQPQHF
TRBJ2-7 TRBV7-2 NA NA TGTGCCAGCAGCTCGCGTCGACAGGACTACGAGCAGTACTTC CASSSRRQDYEQYF
TRBJ2-5 TRBV5-1 NA NA TGCGCCAGCAGCCCCGGACGACTAGGCGAGACCCAGTACTTC CASSPGRLGETQYF
TRBJ2-1 TRBV7-2 NA NA TGTGCCAGCAGCCTCCCGCGCGGGATATTCAATGAGCAGTTCTTC CASSLPRGIFNEQFF
TRBJ1-1 TRBV5-1 NA NA TGCGCCAGCAGCTTGGAAGGGGGGAACACTGAAGCTTTCTTT CASSLEGGNTEAFF
TRBJ2-2 TRBV28 TRBD2 NA TGTGCCAGCAGTTTATTTCGCGGGAGGAGGTTTCCCGGGGAGCTGTTTTTT CASSLFRGRRFPGELFF
TRBJ2-3 TRBV9 NA once TGTGCCAGCAGCTTTCCCGGGACTTCTATCACAGATACGCAGTATTTT CASSFPGTSITDTQYF
TRBJ2-7 TRBV27 NA NA TGTGCCAGCAGTTTAGCTTCCCGCGTCGGGCAGTACTTC CASSLASRVGQYF
TRBJ2-2 TRBV28 NA NA TGTGCCAGCTGGGTGCCGGGGTCCACCGGGGAGCTGTTTTTT CASWVPGSTGELFF
TRBJ1-6 TRBV4-1 TRBD1 NA TGCGCCAGCAGCCGAAAAGGGGGAATGGACAGGAGCTCCTATAATTCACCCCTCCACTTT CASSRKGGMDRSSYNSPLHF
TRBJ2-5 TRBV19 NA NA TGTGCCAGTAGTATGCCCCCCCCGGGGACCCAGTACTTC CASSMPPPGTQYF
TRBJ2-4 TRBV20-1 NA NA TGCAGTGCTAGTGAACCTGGTTGGCAGAACATTCAGTACTTC CSASEPGWQNIQYF
TRBJ2-1 TRBV28 NA NA TGTGCCAGCATTATGTCTGACTGGAACAATGAGCAGTTCTTC CASIMSDWNNEQFF
TRBJ2-7 TRBV28 TRBD2 NA TGTGCCAGCAGCCGAGCGGGAGGGAATAGCGAGCAGTACTTC CASSRAGGNSEQYF
TRBJ2-7 TRBV6-5 TRBD1 NA TGTGCCAGCAGTCACCGACAGGGGGCCTACGAGCAGTACTTC CASSHRQGAYEQYF
TRBJ2-5 TRBV7-8 NA NA TGTGCCAGCAGCTTACTTCCGTTACAAGAGACCCAGTACTTC CASSLLPLQETQYF